The rows below give T cell receptor beta chains drawn from one sample of a study of blood T cell repertoires in COVID-19. Assay used: immunoSEQ multiplex PCR; TCRdb lists only in-frame clones, some missing. The sample lists approximately 170,000 clones, roughly 88% seen once, with approximately 1.2% in the top ten. The source material was peripheral blood. These receptors all stem from a man aged 55 to 69 who had recovered from COVID-19. Both conserved end residues are part of each CDR3. Fields, in order: J gene, V gene, clone size, D gene, CDR3 protein, CDR3 DNA. A D gene is named only where the DNA matches it firmly. Expanded clones are given a class, and other clones once, few, many or no size at all.

J: TRBJ1-2
V: TRBV11-3
size: NA
D: TRBD1
CDR3: CASIPRDRGLEGYTF
DNA: TGTGCCAGCATCCCCCGGGACAGGGGGCTGGAGGGCTACACCTTC

J: TRBJ1-2
V: TRBV18
size: NA
D: NA
CDR3: CASSPRTDQGYTF
DNA: TGTGCCAGCTCACCAAGGACAGATCAAGGCTACACCTTC

J: TRBJ2-7
V: TRBV19
size: NA
D: TRBD1
CDR3: CASNPRQGSYEQYF
DNA: TGTGCCAGTAATCCCCGACAGGGTTCCTACGAGCAGTACTTC

J: TRBJ1-4
V: TRBV5-1
size: NA
D: NA
CDR3: CASSLEGRGGTNEKLFF
DNA: TGCGCCAGCAGCCTCGAAGGGAGGGGGGGCACTAATGAAAAACTGTTTTTT

J: TRBJ2-7
V: TRBV18
size: NA
D: TRBD1
CDR3: CASSPESTGGFGEQYF
DNA: TGTGCCAGCTCACCAGAAAGCACAGGGGGCTTCGGCGAGCAGTACTTC

J: TRBJ1-2
V: TRBV7-9
size: NA
D: NA
CDR3: CALSGVDGGYTF
DNA: TGTGCCCTCTCGGGGGTGGACGGTGGCTACACCTTC

J: TRBJ2-3
V: TRBV24-1
size: NA
D: NA
CDR3: CATSDTRGFGNTDTQYF
DNA: TGTGCCACCAGTGATACCAGGGGATTCGGGAACACAGATACGCAGTATTTT

J: TRBJ1-6
V: TRBV6-5
size: NA
D: TRBD1
CDR3: CASSYSPGQADSPLHF
DNA: TGTGCCAGCAGTTACTCACCGGGACAGGCGGATTCACCCCTCCACTTT

J: TRBJ1-2
V: TRBV5-1
size: NA
D: TRBD1
CDR3: CASSVDRAFSGYTF
DNA: TGCGCCAGCAGCGTGGACAGGGCTTTCTCTGGCTACACCTTC

J: TRBJ2-1
V: TRBV11-3
size: NA
D: NA
CDR3: CASSLDGEGSLNEQFF
DNA: TGTGCCAGCAGCTTAGACGGCGAAGGGAGCCTCAATGAGCAGTTCTTC

J: TRBJ1-6
V: TRBV30
size: NA
D: TRBD1
CDR3: CAWSADSGQGDNSPLHF
DNA: TGTGCCTGGAGTGCGGACTCGGGACAGGGGGATAATTCACCCCTCCACTTT

J: TRBJ1-2
V: TRBV7-9
size: few
D: NA
CDR3: CATQGQLIGYTF
DNA: TGTGCCACCCAGGGACAACTGATTGGCTACACCTTC

J: TRBJ1-2
V: TRBV19
size: NA
D: TRBD1
CDR3: CASIQTGMVYGYTF
DNA: TGTGCCAGTATTCAGACAGGGATGGTCTATGGCTACACCTTC

J: TRBJ1-2
V: TRBV24-1
size: once
D: TRBD1
CDR3: CATSDTGTGDGYTF
DNA: TGTGCCACCAGTGACACCGGGACAGGCGATGGCTACACCTTC

J: TRBJ2-6
V: TRBV7-6
size: few
D: NA
CDR3: CASSLATGPSGANVLTF
DNA: TGTGCCAGCAGCTTAGCGACAGGTCCCTCTGGGGCCAACGTCCTGACTTTC

J: TRBJ2-1
V: TRBV27
size: NA
D: NA
CDR3: CASSLRGSYNEQFF
DNA: TGTGCCAGCAGTTTGCGGGGATCCTACAATGAGCAGTTCTTC

J: TRBJ2-7
V: TRBV5-6
size: once
D: NA
CDR3: CARSLPIPRRTSYEQYF
DNA: TGTGCCAGAAGCTTACCCATCCCCCGACGGACATCCTACGAGCAGTACTTC

J: TRBJ2-7
V: TRBV6-5
size: once
D: NA
CDR3: CASRARQVTSYEQYF
DNA: TGTGCCAGCAGGGCCAGACAGGTGACCTCCTACGAGCAGTACTTC

J: TRBJ1-2
V: TRBV24-1
size: NA
D: TRBD1
CDR3: CATSEGGQNYGYTF
DNA: TGTGCCACCAGTGAGGGGGGACAGAACTATGGCTACACCTTC

J: TRBJ1-4
V: TRBV19
size: NA
D: NA
CDR3: CASTATREGNEKLFF
DNA: TGTGCCAGTACCGCGACCAGGGAGGGTAATGAAAAACTGTTTTTT

J: TRBJ2-2
V: TRBV19
size: NA
D: NA
CDR3: CASSPQVNTGELFF
DNA: TGTGCCAGTAGCCCCCAGGTTAACACCGGGGAGCTGTTTTTT

J: TRBJ1-2
V: TRBV27
size: NA
D: NA
CDR3: CASSLRGFDGYTF
DNA: TGTGCCAGCAGTTTACGAGGGTTTGATGGCTACACCTTC

J: TRBJ1-3
V: TRBV4-2
size: NA
D: NA
CDR3: CASSQEVAGNTIYF
DNA: TGTGCCAGCAGCCAAGAGGTCGCGGGAAACACCATATATTTT

J: TRBJ2-7
V: TRBV6-5
size: few
D: NA
CDR3: CASSPGTSSNEQYF
DNA: TGTGCCAGCAGTCCCGGGACTTCGTCCAACGAGCAGTACTTC

J: TRBJ1-2
V: TRBV6-5
size: NA
D: NA
CDR3: CASSSRAGGYTF
DNA: TGTGCCAGCAGTTCCAGGGCCGGTGGCTACACCTTC

J: TRBJ2-1
V: TRBV5-1
size: NA
D: NA
CDR3: CASSLLGPSSYNEQFF
DNA: TGCGCCAGCAGCTTGCTGGGGCCAAGCTCCTACAATGAGCAGTTCTTC

J: TRBJ1-3
V: TRBV27
size: NA
D: NA
CDR3: CASSKRNSGNTIYF
DNA: TGTGCCAGCAGTAAGAGGAACTCTGGAAACACCATATATTTT

J: TRBJ1-2
V: TRBV20-1
size: once
D: NA
CDR3: CSGFDERGYTF
DNA: TGCAGTGGGTTTGATGAGCGGGGCTACACCTTC

J: TRBJ1-5
V: TRBV7-9
size: NA
D: NA
CDR3: CASSHGVGSNQPQHF
DNA: TGTGCCAGCAGCCACGGGGTGGGTAGCAATCAGCCCCAGCATTTT

J: TRBJ2-5
V: TRBV7-7
size: NA
D: TRBD2
CDR3: CASRDLGLAGAADQETQYF
DNA: TGTGCTAGCAGGGACCTGGGGCTAGCGGGGGCAGCCGACCAAGAGACCCAGTACTTC

J: TRBJ2-3
V: TRBV19
size: NA
D: TRBD2
CDR3: CASSKGLAGGSTDTQYF
DNA: TGTGCCAGTAGTAAGGGACTAGCGGGGGGGAGCACAGATACGCAGTATTTT

J: TRBJ2-3
V: TRBV7-2
size: once
D: NA
CDR3: CASSLMTATDTQYF
DNA: TGTGCCAGCAGCTTGATGACAGCCACAGATACGCAGTATTTT

J: TRBJ1-3
V: TRBV5-1
size: NA
D: NA
CDR3: CASSLDTRLNTIYF
DNA: TGCGCCAGCAGCCTGGACACTAGATTGAACACCATATATTTT

J: TRBJ2-1
V: TRBV28
size: NA
D: TRBD2
CDR3: CASSSGGLYNEQFF
DNA: TGTGCCAGCAGTTCGGGGGGGCTCTACAATGAGCAGTTCTTC

J: TRBJ2-1
V: TRBV7-9
size: NA
D: NA
CDR3: CASSLAVEAHEQFF
DNA: TGTGCCAGCAGCTTAGCGGTCGAGGCGCATGAGCAGTTCTTC

J: TRBJ2-1
V: TRBV2
size: NA
D: TRBD2
CDR3: CASSEAAGIGGEQFF
DNA: TGTGCCAGCAGTGAAGCAGCGGGGATTGGGGGTGAGCAGTTCTTC

J: TRBJ2-7
V: TRBV7-9
size: NA
D: TRBD2
CDR3: CASSPTSGASGNIYEQYF
DNA: TGTGCCAGCAGCCCGACGAGCGGGGCTAGCGGGAACATCTACGAGCAGTACTTC

J: TRBJ2-5
V: TRBV21-1
size: NA
D: NA
CDR3: CASSWASGGRETQYF
DNA: TGTGCCAGCAGTTGGGCTAGCGGGGGGAGGGAGACCCAGTACTTC

J: TRBJ2-3
V: TRBV5-1
size: NA
D: TRBD2
CDR3: CASSLGPSGGRRTDTQYF
DNA: TGCGCCAGCAGCTTGGGCCCTAGCGGGGGCCGTCGAACAGATACGCAGTATTTT

J: TRBJ2-7
V: TRBV4-2
size: NA
D: TRBD2
CDR3: CASSQGGGTSAPSYEQYF
DNA: TGTGCCAGCAGCCAAGGGGGGGGAACTAGCGCTCCGTCCTACGAGCAGTACTTC

J: TRBJ2-6
V: TRBV6-5
size: NA
D: TRBD1
CDR3: CASSYGDRAGANVLTF
DNA: TGTGCCAGCAGTTACGGGGACAGGGCTGGGGCCAACGTCCTGACTTTC

J: TRBJ1-4
V: TRBV6-5
size: NA
D: NA
CDR3: CASSYTGIEKLFF
DNA: TGTGCCAGCAGTTACACAGGGATTGAAAAACTGTTTTTT

J: TRBJ2-7
V: TRBV7-9
size: NA
D: NA
CDR3: CASSLVGGGPEQYF
DNA: TGTGCCAGCAGCTTAGTGGGAGGGGGACCCGAGCAGTACTTC

J: TRBJ1-1
V: TRBV5-1
size: NA
D: TRBD1
CDR3: CASSRDGQGTEAFF
DNA: TGCGCCAGCAGTCGAGACGGACAGGGTACTGAAGCTTTCTTT

J: TRBJ2-1
V: TRBV7-6
size: NA
D: NA
CDR3: CASSVLAFSYNEQFF
DNA: TGTGCCAGCAGCGTACTAGCTTTCTCCTACAATGAGCAGTTCTTC

J: TRBJ2-5
V: TRBV29-1
size: NA
D: TRBD1
CDR3: CSVVQGMQETQYF
DNA: TGCAGCGTGGTACAGGGGATGCAAGAGACCCAGTACTTC

J: TRBJ2-5
V: TRBV4-1
size: NA
D: TRBD1
CDR3: CASSQGFTGGLETQYF
DNA: TGCGCCAGCAGCCAAGGGTTTACAGGGGGCCTGGAGACCCAGTACTTC

J: TRBJ2-7
V: TRBV7-9
size: NA
D: NA
CDR3: CASSLESYSSYEQYF
DNA: TGTGCCAGCAGCTTAGAGTCGTACAGCTCCTACGAGCAGTACTTC

J: TRBJ2-3
V: TRBV2
size: NA
D: NA
CDR3: CASSGGGDSTDTQYF
DNA: TGTGCCAGCAGTGGGGGCGGGGACAGCACAGATACGCAGTATTTT

J: TRBJ1-1
V: TRBV5-1
size: NA
D: TRBD1
CDR3: CASSSTGVGTEAFF
DNA: TGCGCCAGCAGCTCCACAGGGGTCGGCACTGAAGCTTTCTTT

J: TRBJ2-2
V: TRBV7-2
size: NA
D: TRBD2
CDR3: CASSPRMVAGGLNTGELFF
DNA: TGTGCCAGCAGCCCCAGAATGGTAGCGGGGGGCCTGAACACCGGGGAGCTGTTTTTT

J: TRBJ2-5
V: TRBV23-1
size: once
D: NA
CDR3: CASSRHREAETQYF
DNA: TGCGCCAGCAGTCGTCACAGGGAAGCAGAGACCCAGTACTTC

J: TRBJ2-1
V: TRBV12-3/TRBV12-4
size: NA
D: NA
CDR3: CASSFGAEQFF
DNA: TGTGCCAGCAGTTTCGGAGCTGAGCAGTTCTTC

J: TRBJ2-3
V: TRBV13
size: NA
D: TRBD1
CDR3: CASSFRSGTDSTDTQYF
DNA: TGTGCCAGCAGCTTCCGTTCCGGGACAGACAGCACAGATACGCAGTATTTT

J: TRBJ2-3
V: TRBV29-1
size: NA
D: TRBD2
CDR3: CSSRAGGRDTQYF
DNA: TGCAGCTCACGAGCGGGGGGGCGGGATACGCAGTATTTT